In its sample, the clone carrying this TCR beta chain was seen a few times. The germline V gene encodes CDR1 SGHTA and CDR2 FQGNSA. V lost 1 base and J lost 2, with 13 bases in between. The CDR3 totals 16 residues. The data belong to a study of cytomegalovirus exposure and HLA in healthy donors. The PCR had 60 Vbeta and 13 Jbeta primers. Profiling relied on immunoSEQ multiplex PCR, and the TCRdb table lists in-frame clones only, not all of them. The sample carries some 170,000 clones, 77% recorded once. This rearrangement joins TRBV7-2 to TRBJ2-3; D might be TRBD1 (5 bases). The sample comprised PBMCs. This clonotype was obtained from a man younger than 40 in good health and CMV-seropositive. Here the CDR3 reads CASSLVSARVTDTQYF. CDR3 sequence (DNA): TGTGCCAGCAGCTTAGTATCGGCCAGGGTCACAGATACGCAGTATTTT.